These 4 T cell receptor beta chains originate from one sample sequenced in a study of T cell responses to AZD1222 COVID-19 vaccine. Produced via immunoSEQ multiplex PCR; TCRdb's table is partial and in-frame only. This sample has about 150,000 clones, with 70% to 90% found just once. The sequencing here drew on peripheral blood, taken after recovery from COVID-19. The source is an adult who had recovered from COVID-19.

The chain recombines TRBV29-1 with TRBJ1-1; D unclear. The CDR3 is made up of 12 amino acids. Germline lookup yields CDR1 SQVTM and CDR2 ANQGSEA. As DNA, the CDR3 is TGCAGTGGAACTGGATCAAACACTGAAGCTTTCTTT. It specifies CSGTGSNTEAFF.

In this sample, this clone turned up a few times. This chain connects TRBV27 to TRBJ1-3; D call uncertain. The ends were cut back, 6 bases at V and 0 bases at J, with 9 bases in the middle. The germline V gene has CDR1 MNHEY and CDR2 SMNVEV (reference sequence). The CDR3 runs 14 residues. CDR3 in DNA: TGTGCCAGCAGCCTCTTAAGCTCTGGAAACACCATATATTTT. It encodes CASSLLSSGNTIYF.

The rearrangement joins TRBV5-1 to TRBJ2-3; D not certain. The CDR3 consists of 15 residues. Germline V gives CDR1 SGHRS, CDR2 YFSETQ. Trimming removed 4 bases from V and 2 bases from J, with 14 bases in between. Here the CDR3 DNA reads TGCGCCAGCAGCCGCGGCTCTGTAAACACAGATACGCAGTATTTT. This encodes CASSRGSVNTDTQYF.

The chain is built from TRBV18 and TRBJ2-5; D unresolved. This CDR3 contains 14 residues. In germline, CDR1 is KGHSH, CDR2 LQKENI. V lost 1 base, J lost 4 bases, and 10 bases lay in between. In DNA form, the CDR3 reads TGTGCCAGCTCACCACAGGCATATAGAGAGACCCAGTACTTC. Protein sequence: CASSPQAYRETQYF.